This entry lists 5 T cell receptor beta chains sequenced from one sample in a study of blood T cell repertoires in COVID-19. Assay: immunoSEQ multiplex PCR; the TCRdb copy retains only in-frame clones and omits some. Found here are about 200,000 clones, about nine tenths of them singletons; the top ten hold under 7.5%. The sequenced material came from peripheral blood. These receptors came from a man in his 60s who had recovered from COVID-19.

V gene TRBV10-3 combines with J gene TRBJ2-3; 9 bases fit TRBD1. Germline V gives CDR1 ENHRY, CDR2 SYGVKD. The CDR3 consists of 13 residues. V shed 3 bases and J 7 bases; nucleotides not matched to a gene: 2. This CDR3 is CAISEQGAYTQYF. DNA for the CDR3: TGTGCCATCAGTGAACAGGGGGCATATACGCAGTATTTT.

V is TRBV12-3 or TRBV12-4 and J is TRBJ1-6; 9 bases are shared with TRBD1. With V trimmed by 7 bases and J by 7 bases, 2 bases remained unmatched. The CDR3 extends over 13 amino acids. The CDR3: CASNRGRNSPLHF. The CDR3 DNA sequence: TGTGCCAGCAACAGGGGGCGAAATTCACCCCTCCACTTT.

V is TRBV13 and J is TRBJ1-2; tentatively, D is TRBD1 (5 bases). Deletions cut 10 bases from V and 4 bases from J, with 25 bases between. This CDR3 is 16 amino acids long. CDR1 is PRHDT, CDR2 FYEKMQ, per germline (reference sequence). Here the CDR3 reads CATSTFTGGTSYGYTF. CDR3 coding DNA: TGTGCCACCTCAACCTTCACGGGGGGGACTAGCTATGGCTACACCTTC.

V gene TRBV7-2 combines with J gene TRBJ1-1, with D hard to call. The CDR3 consists of 14 residues. Germline CDR1 and CDR2: SGHTA and FQGNSA. Trimming left V 3 bases short and J 3 bases short, with 11 bases between. The DNA for the CDR3 is TGTGCCAGCAGCTTCGGGATACTGGACACTGAAGCTTTCTTT. Residues: CASSFGILDTEAFF.

The chain employs TRBV5-4 and TRBJ1-2; unclear D gene. With 1 base removed from V and 1 base from J, the gap between germline ends came to 11 bases. Germline CDR1 and CDR2: SGHNT and YYREEE (reference sequence). The CDR3 has 15 residues. The CDR3 is CASSLSAGRNYGYTF. CDR3 sequence (DNA): TGTGCCAGCAGCTTGTCTGCAGGTCGTAACTATGGCTACACCTTC.